This T cell receptor beta chain emerged from a study of cytomegalovirus exposure and HLA in healthy donors. About the study: Later, an analysis reported that the 130 or so validation repertoires had used the same platform as the approximately 720 first-cohort repertoires. Study-wide results and caveats: It was found in a later analysis that first-cohort TCR clusters tended to co-occur in the 130 or so validation repertoires. The study recorded about 160 TCR beta chains that were cytomegalovirus-associated.

Data came from immunoSEQ multiplex PCR; TCRdb stores just in-frame clones and leaves some out. The table records roughly 100,000 clones, approximately 86% of them present only once. To note about this clone: Its antigen is not identified.

The sample was PBMCs. This TCR was sampled from a woman in her late teens or twenties in good health and CMV-seropositive.

The CDR3 sequence: CASRGLAGADLQFF. The CDR3 DNA follows: TGTGCCAGCAGGGGACTAGCGGGGGCCGATCTCCAGTTCTTC. The genes are TRBV2 and TRBJ2-1, with TRBD2 matching over 14 bases. V lost 6 bases, J lost 13 bases, and 8 bases stayed unmatched. CDR1 and CDR2 from the germline V gene are SNHLY and FYNNEI. CDR3 size: 14 residues.